Below, 7 T cell receptor beta chains from the same sample are listed, as sequenced in a study of lymphopenia after photon versus proton radiotherapy. The protocol was immunoSEQ multiplex PCR, while the TCRdb copy is restricted to in-frame clones and leaves out a portion. Here the sample spans about 64,000 clones, 75% to 90% being singletons. The input for sequencing was peripheral blood, taken from a patient treated with proton-based radiotherapy. These receptors were collected from a man older than 75 with esophageal cancer.

As DNA, the CDR3 is TGTGCCAGCAGCTTACGCCTGGGAGGATCCGGGGAGCTGTTTTTT. It specifies CASSLRLGGSGELFF. The chain uses TRBV2 and TRBJ2-2; D is possibly TRBD2 (6 bases). The CDR3 covers 15 residues. V was cut by 6 bases and J by 6 bases, with 17 bases left in between. Germline CDR1 SNHLY, CDR2 FYNNEI.

The rearrangement links TRBV5-1 to TRBJ2-7; the D is unclear. Germline-derived CDR1 and CDR2 are SGHRS and YFSETQ. Trimming took off 4 bases at V and 4 bases at J, with 6 bases between the two ends. The CDR3 is 11 residues long. The CDR3 sequence: CASSGGYEQYF. Written as DNA, the CDR3 is TGCGCCAGCAGCGGCGGTTACGAGCAGTACTTC.

The sample holds one count of this clone. The chain links TRBV20-1 to TRBJ1-2; D not certain. The CDR3 consists of 11 residues. V was cut by 6 bases and J by 5 bases, with 10 bases left in between. Germline V CDR1 and CDR2: DFQATT, SNEGSKA (reference sequence). CDR3 protein: CSADSPYGYTF. In DNA form, the CDR3 reads TGCAGTGCCGATAGCCCATATGGCTACACCTTC.

There are a few counts of this clone. The chain joins TRBV5-1 to TRBJ2-7, with TRBD1 matching over 12 bases. The CDR3 length is 16 residues. Germline CDR1 SGHRS, CDR2 YFSETQ. After removal of 1 base from V and 4 bases from J, the junction contained 6 bases not matched to a gene. The CDR3 DNA sequence: TGCGCCAGCAGCTTGAATCCGGGACAGGGGGCTTACGAGCAGTACTTC. The encoded protein is CASSLNPGQGAYEQYF.

The chain uses TRBV29-1 and TRBJ2-7; 8 bases agree with TRBD1. V shed 5 bases and J 1 base; nucleotides not matched to a gene: 4. This CDR3 contains 13 residues. Germline V gene data show CDR1 as SQVTM and CDR2 as ANQGSEA. CDR3 in amino acids: CSVQGAISYEQYF. The CDR3 nucleotides are TGCAGCGTTCAGGGGGCGATTTCCTACGAGCAGTACTTC.

This chain joins TRBV7-2 and TRBJ2-2; D ambiguous. Germline CDR1 is SGHTA and CDR2 is FQGNSA. The CDR3 loop spans 15 amino acids. V gave up 1 base and J gave up 4 bases, with 10 bases separating them. The DNA of the CDR3 is TGTGCCAGCAGCTTAGTGCGGCAGGCCACCGGGGAGCTGTTTTTT. Protein: CASSLVRQATGELFF.

This chain connects TRBV4-1 to TRBJ1-6; 9 positions agree with TRBD1. CDR3 length: 15 residues. Per germline, CDR1 MGHRA and CDR2 YSYEKL. V lost 4 bases and J lost 5; bases outside the gene matches: 3. CDR3 in amino acids: CASSPRQGDNSPLHF. The CDR3 coding sequence is TGCGCCAGCAGCCCGCGACAGGGGGATAATTCACCCCTCCACTTT.